This T cell receptor (beta chain) was captured by sequencing in a study of T cells in tumors after PD-1 blockade. V was shortened by 10 bases and J by 1 base, with 13 bases between the two germline ends. The length of the CDR3 is 13 residues. Germline CDR1 reads MNHEY; CDR2 reads SMNVEV (reference sequence). Data came from immunoSEQ multiplex PCR; TCRdb stores just in-frame clones and leaves some out. Of about 59,000 clones listed, around 80% are singletons. This sample comprised PBMCs, obtained before anti-PD-1 treatment. This TCR derives from a human donor with basal cell carcinoma. The chain carries TRBV27 and TRBJ2-5; the D is unclear. The CDR3 sequence: CATAFAPQETQYF. The CDR3 nucleotides read TGTGCCACCGCATTTGCCCCCCAAGAGACCCAGTACTTC.